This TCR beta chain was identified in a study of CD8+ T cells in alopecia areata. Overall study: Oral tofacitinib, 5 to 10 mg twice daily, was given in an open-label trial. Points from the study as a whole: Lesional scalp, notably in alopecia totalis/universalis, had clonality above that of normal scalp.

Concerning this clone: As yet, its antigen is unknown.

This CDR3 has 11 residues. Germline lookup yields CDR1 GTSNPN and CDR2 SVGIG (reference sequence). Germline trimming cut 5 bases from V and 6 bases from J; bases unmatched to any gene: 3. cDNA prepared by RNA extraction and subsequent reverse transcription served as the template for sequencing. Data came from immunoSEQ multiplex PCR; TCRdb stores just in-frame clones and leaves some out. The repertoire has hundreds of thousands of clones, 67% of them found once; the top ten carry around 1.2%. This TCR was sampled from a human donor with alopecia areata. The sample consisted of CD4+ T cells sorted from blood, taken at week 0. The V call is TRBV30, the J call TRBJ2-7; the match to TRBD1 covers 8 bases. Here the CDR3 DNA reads TGTGCCTGGGGACAGGGCGGCGAGCAGTACTTC. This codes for CAWGQGGEQYF.